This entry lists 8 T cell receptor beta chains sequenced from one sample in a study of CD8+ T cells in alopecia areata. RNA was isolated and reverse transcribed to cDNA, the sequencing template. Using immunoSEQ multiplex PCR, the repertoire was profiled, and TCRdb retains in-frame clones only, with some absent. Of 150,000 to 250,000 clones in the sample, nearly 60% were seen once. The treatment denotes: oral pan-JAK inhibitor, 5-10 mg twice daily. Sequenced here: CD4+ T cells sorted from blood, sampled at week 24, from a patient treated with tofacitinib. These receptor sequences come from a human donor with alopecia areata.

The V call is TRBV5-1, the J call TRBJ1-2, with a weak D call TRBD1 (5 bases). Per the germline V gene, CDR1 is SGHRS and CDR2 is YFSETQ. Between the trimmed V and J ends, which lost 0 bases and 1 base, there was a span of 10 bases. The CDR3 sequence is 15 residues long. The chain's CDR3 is CASSLDTGHNYGYTF. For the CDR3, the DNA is TGCGCCAGCAGCTTGGATACAGGCCATAACTATGGCTACACCTTC. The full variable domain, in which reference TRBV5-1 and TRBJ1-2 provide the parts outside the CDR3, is KAGVTQTPRYLIKTRGQQVTLSCSPISGHRSVSWYQQTPGQGLQFLFEYFSETQRNKGNFPGRFSGRQFSNSRSEMNVSTLELGDSALYLCASSLDTGHNYGYTFGSGTRLTVV.

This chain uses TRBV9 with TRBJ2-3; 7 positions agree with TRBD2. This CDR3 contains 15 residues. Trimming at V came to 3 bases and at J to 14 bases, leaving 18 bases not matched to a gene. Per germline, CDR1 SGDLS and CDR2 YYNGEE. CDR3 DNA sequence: TGTGCCAGCAGCGCCCTCTCCCATGGGGGGGGATCCCCGTATTTT. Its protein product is CASSALSHGGGSPYF.

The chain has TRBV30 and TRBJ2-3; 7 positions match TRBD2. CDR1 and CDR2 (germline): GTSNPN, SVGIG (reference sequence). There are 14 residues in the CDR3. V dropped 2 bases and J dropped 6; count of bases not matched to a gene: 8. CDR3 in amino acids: CAWSLQAGYDTQYF. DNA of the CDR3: TGTGCCTGGAGTTTGCAAGCGGGATACGATACGCAGTATTTT.

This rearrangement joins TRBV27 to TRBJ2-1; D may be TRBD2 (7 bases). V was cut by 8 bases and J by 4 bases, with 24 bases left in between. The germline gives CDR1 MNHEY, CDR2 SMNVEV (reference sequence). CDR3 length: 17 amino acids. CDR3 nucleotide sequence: TGTGCCAGCGCATTCCTGCGGGGCGGGGGCCCTTACAATGAGCAGTTCTTC. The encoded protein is CASAFLRGGGPYNEQFF.

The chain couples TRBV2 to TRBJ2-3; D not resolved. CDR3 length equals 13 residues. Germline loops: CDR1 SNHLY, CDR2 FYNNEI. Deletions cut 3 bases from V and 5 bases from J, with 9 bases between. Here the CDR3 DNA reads TGTGCCAGCAGTGAGGGAAAAAGAGATACGCAGTATTTT. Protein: CASSEGKRDTQYF. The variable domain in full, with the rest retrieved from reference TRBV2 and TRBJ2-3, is EPEVTQTPSHQVTQMGQEVILRCVPISNHLYFYWYRQILGQKVEFLVSFYNNEISEKSEIFDDQFSVERPDGSNFTLKIRSTKLEDSAMYFCASSEGKRDTQYFGPGTRLTVL.

The CDR3, as DNA: TGTGCCAGCAGTGTCCCCGGGACTCCTATTTACACCTTC. Protein product: CASSVPGTPIYTF. The gene calls are TRBV27 and TRBJ1-2; D is perhaps TRBD1 (5 bases). V was pared by 5 bases and J by 11 bases, with 18 bases between. The CDR3 is 13 residues long. Germline CDR1 reads MNHEY; CDR2 reads SMNVEV (reference sequence).

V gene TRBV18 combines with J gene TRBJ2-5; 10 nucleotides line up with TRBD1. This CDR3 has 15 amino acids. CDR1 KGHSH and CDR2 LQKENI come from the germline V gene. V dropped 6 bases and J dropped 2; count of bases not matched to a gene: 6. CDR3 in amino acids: CASSPTGGYQETQYF. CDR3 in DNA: TGTGCCAGCTCTCCGACAGGGGGCTATCAAGAGACCCAGTACTTC.

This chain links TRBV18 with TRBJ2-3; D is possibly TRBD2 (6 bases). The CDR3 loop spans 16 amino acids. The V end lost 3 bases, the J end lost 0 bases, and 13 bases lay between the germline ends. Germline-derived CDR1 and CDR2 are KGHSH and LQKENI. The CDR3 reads CASSPRGGGSTDTQYF. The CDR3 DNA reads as TGTGCCAGCTCACCCCGCGGTGGAGGGAGCACAGATACGCAGTATTTT.